The text below deals with one T cell receptor (beta chain). This sample stems from a study of shared clonotypes between healthy human individuals. Produced via immunoSEQ multiplex PCR; TCRdb's table is partial and in-frame only. The repertoire holds more than 1,200,000 clones, with 98% as singletons. V was clipped by 1 base and J by 2 bases, with 6 bases between them. CDR1 is SGDLS, CDR2 YYNGEE, per germline. The CDR3 runs 14 residues. This receptor was obtained from a man under 40 in good health. Material for sequencing was naive CD4+ T cells sorted from blood. The subset: CD45RA+ positively selected. The J gene is TRBJ2-2, the V gene TRBV9; D call uncertain. The CDR3 sequence: CASSVFGNTGELFF. In nucleotides, the CDR3 is TGTGCCAGCAGCGTATTCGGTAACACCGGGGAGCTGTTTTTT.